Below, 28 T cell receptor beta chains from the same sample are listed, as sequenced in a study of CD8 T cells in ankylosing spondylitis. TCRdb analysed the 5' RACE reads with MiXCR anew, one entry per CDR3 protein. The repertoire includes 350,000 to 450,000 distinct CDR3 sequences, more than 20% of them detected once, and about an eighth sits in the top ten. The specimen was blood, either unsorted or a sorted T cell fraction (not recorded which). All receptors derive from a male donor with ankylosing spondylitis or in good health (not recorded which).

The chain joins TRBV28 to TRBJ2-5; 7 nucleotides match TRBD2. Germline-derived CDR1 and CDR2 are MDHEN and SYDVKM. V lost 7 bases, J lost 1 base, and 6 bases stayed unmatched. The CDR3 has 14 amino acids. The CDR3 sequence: CASTHGGTQETQYF. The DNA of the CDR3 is TGTGCCAGCACTCACGGGGGGACCCAAGAGACCCAGTACTTC.

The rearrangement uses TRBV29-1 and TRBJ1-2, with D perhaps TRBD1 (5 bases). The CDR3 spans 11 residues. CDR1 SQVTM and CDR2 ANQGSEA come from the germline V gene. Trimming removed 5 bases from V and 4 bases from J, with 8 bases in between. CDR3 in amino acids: CSVQGLYGYTF. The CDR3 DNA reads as TGCAGCGTTCAGGGACTCTATGGCTACACCTTC.

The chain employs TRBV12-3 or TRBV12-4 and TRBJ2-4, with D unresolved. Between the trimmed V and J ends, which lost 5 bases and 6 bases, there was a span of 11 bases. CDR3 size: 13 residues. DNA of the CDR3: TGTGCCAGCAGTCCCACCGTAGGAAACATTCAGTACTTC. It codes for CASSPTVGNIQYF.

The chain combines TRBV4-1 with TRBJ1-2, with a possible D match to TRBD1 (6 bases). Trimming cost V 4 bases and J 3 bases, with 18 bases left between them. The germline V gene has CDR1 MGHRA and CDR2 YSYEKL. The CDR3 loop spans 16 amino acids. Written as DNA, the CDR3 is TGCGCCAGCAGCCTATCGACACAAGGGGGGTACTATGGCTACACCTTC. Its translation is CASSLSTQGGYYGYTF.

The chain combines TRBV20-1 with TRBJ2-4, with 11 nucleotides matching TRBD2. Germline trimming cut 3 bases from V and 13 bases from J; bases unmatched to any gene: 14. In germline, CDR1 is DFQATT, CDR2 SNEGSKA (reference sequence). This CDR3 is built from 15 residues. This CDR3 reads CSARPGLADLLVQYF. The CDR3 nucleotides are TGCAGTGCTAGGCCGGGACTAGCGGACCTATTAGTCCAGTACTTC.

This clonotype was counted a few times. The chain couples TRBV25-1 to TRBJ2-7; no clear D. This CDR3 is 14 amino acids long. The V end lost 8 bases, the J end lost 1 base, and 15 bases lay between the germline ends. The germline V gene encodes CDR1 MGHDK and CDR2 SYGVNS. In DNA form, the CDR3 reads TGTGCCAGCTCTCCGGACGAGGTATCCTACGAGCAGTACTTC. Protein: CASSPDEVSYEQYF.

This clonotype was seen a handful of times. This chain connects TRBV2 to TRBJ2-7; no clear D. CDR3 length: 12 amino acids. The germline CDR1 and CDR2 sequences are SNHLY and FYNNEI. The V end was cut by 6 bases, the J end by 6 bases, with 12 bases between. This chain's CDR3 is CASSALTREQYF. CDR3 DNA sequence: TGTGCCAGCAGCGCTCTGACTCGCGAGCAGTACTTC.

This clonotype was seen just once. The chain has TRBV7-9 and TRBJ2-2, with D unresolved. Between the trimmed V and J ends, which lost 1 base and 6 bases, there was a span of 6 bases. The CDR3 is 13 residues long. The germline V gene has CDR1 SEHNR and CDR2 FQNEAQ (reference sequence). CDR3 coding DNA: TGTGCCAGCAGCTTAGTGGTTGCCGGGGAGCTGTTTTTT. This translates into CASSLVVAGELFF. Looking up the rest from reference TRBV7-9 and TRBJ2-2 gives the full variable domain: DTGVSQNPRHKITKRGQNVTFRCDPISEHNRLYWYRQTLGQGPEFLTYFQNEAQLEKSRLLSDRFSAERPKGSFSTLEIQRTEQGDSAMYLCASSLVVAGELFFGEGSRLTVL.

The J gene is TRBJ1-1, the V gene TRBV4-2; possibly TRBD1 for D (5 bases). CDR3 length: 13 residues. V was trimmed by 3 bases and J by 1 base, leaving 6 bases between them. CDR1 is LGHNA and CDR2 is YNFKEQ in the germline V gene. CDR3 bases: TGTGCCAGCAGCCACAGGGAGAACACTGAAGCTTTCTTT. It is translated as CASSHRENTEAFF.

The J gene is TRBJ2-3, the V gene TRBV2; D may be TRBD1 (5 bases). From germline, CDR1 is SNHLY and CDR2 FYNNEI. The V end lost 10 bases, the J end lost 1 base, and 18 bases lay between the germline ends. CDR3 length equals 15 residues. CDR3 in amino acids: CAKQGGGERTDTQYF. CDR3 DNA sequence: TGTGCCAAGCAGGGTGGCGGCGAGCGCACAGATACGCAGTATTTT.

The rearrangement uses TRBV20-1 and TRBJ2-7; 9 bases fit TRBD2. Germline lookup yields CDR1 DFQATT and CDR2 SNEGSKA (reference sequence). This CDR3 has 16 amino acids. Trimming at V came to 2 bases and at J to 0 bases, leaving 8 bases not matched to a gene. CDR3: CSARPLLAGISYEQYF. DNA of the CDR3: TGCAGTGCTAGACCCCTTCTAGCGGGGATCTCCTACGAGCAGTACTTC.

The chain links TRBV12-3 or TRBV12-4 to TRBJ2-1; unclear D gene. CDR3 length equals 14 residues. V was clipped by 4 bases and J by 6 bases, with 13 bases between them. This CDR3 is CASSSGGSRNEQFF. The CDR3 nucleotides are TGTGCCAGCAGTTCGGGTGGCAGCCGCAATGAGCAGTTCTTC.

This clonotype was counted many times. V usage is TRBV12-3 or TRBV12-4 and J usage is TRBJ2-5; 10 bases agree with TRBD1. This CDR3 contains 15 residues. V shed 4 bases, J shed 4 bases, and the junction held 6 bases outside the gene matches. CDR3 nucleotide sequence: TGTGCCAGCAGTTATGACAGGGGGCATCTAGAGACCCAGTACTTC. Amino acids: CASSYDRGHLETQYF.

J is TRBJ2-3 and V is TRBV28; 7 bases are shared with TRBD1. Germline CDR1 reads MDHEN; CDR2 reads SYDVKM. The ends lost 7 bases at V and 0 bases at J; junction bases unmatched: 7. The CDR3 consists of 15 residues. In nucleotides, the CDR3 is TGTGCCAGCAATCTGGGACAGCTCAGCACAGATACGCAGTATTTT. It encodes CASNLGQLSTDTQYF.

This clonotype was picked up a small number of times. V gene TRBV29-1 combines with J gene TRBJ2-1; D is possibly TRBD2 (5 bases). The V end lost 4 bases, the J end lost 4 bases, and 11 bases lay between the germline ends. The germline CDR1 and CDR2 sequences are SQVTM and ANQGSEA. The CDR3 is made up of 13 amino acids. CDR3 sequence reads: CSVAGILYNEQFF. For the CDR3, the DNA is TGCAGCGTTGCGGGGATCCTTTACAATGAGCAGTTCTTC.

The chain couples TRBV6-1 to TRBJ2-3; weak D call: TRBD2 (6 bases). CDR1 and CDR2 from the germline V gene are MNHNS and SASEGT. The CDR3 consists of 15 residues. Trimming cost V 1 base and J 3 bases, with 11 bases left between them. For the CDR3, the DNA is TGTGCCAGCAGTGAAGGCGCGGGGATTACAGATACGCAGTATTTT. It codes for CASSEGAGITDTQYF.

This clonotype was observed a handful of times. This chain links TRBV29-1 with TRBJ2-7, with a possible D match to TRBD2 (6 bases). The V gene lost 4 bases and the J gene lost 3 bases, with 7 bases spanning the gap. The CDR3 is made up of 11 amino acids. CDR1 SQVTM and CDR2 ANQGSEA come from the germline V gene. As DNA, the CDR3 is TGCAGCGTTGCGGACTACTACGAGCAGTACTTC. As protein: CSVADYYEQYF.

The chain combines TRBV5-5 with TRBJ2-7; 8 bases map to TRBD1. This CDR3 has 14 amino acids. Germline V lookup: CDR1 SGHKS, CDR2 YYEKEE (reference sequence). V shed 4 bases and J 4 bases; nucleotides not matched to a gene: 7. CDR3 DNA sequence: TGTGCCAGCAGCAGGACAGGGTTTCCGTACGAGCAGTACTTC. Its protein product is CASSRTGFPYEQYF.

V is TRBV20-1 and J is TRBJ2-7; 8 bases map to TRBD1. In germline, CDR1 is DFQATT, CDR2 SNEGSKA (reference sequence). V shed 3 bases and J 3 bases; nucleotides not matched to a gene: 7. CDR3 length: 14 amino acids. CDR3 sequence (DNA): TGCAGTGCTAGGAACCTGACAGGGGACTACGAGCAGTACTTC. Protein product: CSARNLTGDYEQYF.

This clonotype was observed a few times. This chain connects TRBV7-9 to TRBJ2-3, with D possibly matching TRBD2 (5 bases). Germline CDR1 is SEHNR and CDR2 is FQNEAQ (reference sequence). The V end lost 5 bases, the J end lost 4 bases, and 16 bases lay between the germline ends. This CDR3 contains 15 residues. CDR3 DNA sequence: TGTGCCAGCAGCCGACCACTAGTGAACTCAGATACGCAGTATTTT. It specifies CASSRPLVNSDTQYF.

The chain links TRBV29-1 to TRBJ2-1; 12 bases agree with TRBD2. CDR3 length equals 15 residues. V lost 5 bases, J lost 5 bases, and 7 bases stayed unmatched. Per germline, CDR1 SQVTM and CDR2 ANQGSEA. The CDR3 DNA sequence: TGCAGCGTTCCACTCCTAGCGGGGGGGGACAATGAGCAGTTCTTC. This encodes CSVPLLAGGDNEQFF.

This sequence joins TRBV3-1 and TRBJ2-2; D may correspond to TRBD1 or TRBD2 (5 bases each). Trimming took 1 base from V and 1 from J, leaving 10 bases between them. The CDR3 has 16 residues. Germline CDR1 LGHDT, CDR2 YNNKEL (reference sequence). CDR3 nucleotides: TGTGCCAGCAGCCAAGCGGGGCCGATGAACACCGGGGAGCTGTTTTTT. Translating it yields CASSQAGPMNTGELFF.

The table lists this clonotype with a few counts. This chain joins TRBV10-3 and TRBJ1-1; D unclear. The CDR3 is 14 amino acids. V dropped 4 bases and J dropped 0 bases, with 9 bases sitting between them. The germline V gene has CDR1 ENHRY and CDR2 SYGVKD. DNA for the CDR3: TGTGCCATCAGTGGGGCAGATATGAACACTGAAGCTTTCTTT. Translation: CAISGADMNTEAFF.

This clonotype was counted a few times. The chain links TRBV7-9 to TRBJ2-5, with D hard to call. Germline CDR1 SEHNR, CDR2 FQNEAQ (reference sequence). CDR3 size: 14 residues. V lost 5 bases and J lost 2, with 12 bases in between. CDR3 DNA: TGTGCCAGCAGCACCCCGGGTCATCAAGAGACCCAGTACTTC. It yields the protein CASSTPGHQETQYF.

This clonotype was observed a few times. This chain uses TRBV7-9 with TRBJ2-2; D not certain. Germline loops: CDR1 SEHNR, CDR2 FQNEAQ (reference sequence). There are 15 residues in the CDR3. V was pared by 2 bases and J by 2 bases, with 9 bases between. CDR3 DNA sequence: TGTGCCAGCAGCTTAATCCCTACAAACACCGGGGAGCTGTTTTTT. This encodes CASSLIPTNTGELFF.

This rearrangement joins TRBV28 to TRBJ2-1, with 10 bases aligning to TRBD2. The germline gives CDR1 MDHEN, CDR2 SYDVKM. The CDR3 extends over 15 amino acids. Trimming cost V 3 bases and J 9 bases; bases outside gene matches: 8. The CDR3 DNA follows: TGTGCCAGCAGTTTTACCAGCGGGGGGGCCCGTGAGCAGTTCTTC. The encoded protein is CASSFTSGGAREQFF.

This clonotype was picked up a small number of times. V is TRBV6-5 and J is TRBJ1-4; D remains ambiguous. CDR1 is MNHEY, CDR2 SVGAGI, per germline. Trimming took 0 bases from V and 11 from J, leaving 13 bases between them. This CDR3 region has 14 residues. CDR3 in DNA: TGTGCCAGCAGTTACTCCGGTGACGGGAGGAAACTGTTTTTT. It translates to CASSYSGDGRKLFF.

The DNA for the CDR3 is TGCAGCGTATGCCGAGACATTAACACCGGGGAGCTGTTTTTT. Residues: CSVCRDINTGELFF. V usage is TRBV29-1 and J usage is TRBJ2-2; D is unclear. CDR3 length: 14 amino acids. CDR1 is SQVTM, CDR2 ANQGSEA, per germline. Trimming left V 6 bases short and J 2 bases short, with 13 bases between.